The clone carrying this T cell receptor (beta chain) was observed a few times. Its specificity is unknown. Through a sample-barcoded 5' primer and a J-beta primer mix, a second PCR was run for about 7 to 12 cycles. TCRdb passed the 5' RACE reads through MiXCR, listing each CDR3 protein once. The sample has under 2 million distinct CDR3 sequences, around 36% seen once. This sample is drawn from a study of blood T cells in healthy people across ages. Study results and caveats: Possibly confounding the expanded clonotype changes was the fact that donor CMV status was unknown.

The CDR3 runs to 16 residues. CDR1 is MGHRA, CDR2 YSYEKL, per germline. Trimming pared 0 bases from V and 4 bases from J, leaving 15 bases between. Source material: blood. The V call is TRBV4-1, the J call TRBJ1-2, with D possibly TRBD1 on 6 matching bases. The sequence was collected from a woman aged 25 to 45 in good health. The CDR3 region is CASSQEGGAVGYGYTF. The CDR3 DNA is TGCGCCAGCAGCCAAGAAGGGGGAGCCGTGGGCTATGGCTACACCTTC.